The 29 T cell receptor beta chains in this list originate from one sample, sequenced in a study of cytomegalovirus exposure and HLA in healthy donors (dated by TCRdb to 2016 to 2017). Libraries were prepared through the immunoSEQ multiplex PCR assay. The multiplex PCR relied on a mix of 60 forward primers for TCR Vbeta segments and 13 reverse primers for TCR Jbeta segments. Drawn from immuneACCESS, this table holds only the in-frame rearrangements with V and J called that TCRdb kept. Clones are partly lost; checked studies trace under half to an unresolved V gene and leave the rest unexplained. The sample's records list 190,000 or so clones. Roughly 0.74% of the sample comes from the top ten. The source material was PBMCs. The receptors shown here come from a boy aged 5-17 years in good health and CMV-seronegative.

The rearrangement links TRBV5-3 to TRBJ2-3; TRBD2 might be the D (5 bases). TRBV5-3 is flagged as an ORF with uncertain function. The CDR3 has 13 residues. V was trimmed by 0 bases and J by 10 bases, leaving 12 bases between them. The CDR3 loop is CARSLVGGQAQYF. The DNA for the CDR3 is TGTGCCAGAAGCTTGGTTGGCGGGCAAGCGCAGTATTTT.

This CDR3 is CASSARRGGRYNEQFF. The CDR3 DNA reads TGTGCCAGCAGCGCTAGACGGGGGGGAAGGTACAATGAGCAGTTCTTC. The rearrangement links TRBV5-6 to TRBJ2-1, with TRBD2 matching 8 bases. CDR3 size: 16 residues. The V segment lost 4 bases and the J segment 4 bases; nucleotides outside the gene matches: 10. In germline, CDR1 is SGHDT, CDR2 YYEEEE.

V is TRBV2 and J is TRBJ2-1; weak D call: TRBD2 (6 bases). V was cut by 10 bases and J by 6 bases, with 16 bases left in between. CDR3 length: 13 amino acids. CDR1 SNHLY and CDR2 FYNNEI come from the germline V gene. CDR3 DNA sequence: TGTGCCAACCGGGACTCAGACAGCAATGAGCAGTTCTTC. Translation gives CANRDSDSNEQFF.

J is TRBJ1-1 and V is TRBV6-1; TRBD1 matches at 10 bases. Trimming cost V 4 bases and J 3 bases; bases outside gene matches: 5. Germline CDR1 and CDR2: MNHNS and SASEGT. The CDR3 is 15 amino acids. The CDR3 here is CASSVSGTGDTEAFF. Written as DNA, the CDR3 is TGTGCCAGCAGTGTTTCCGGGACAGGGGACACTGAAGCTTTCTTT.

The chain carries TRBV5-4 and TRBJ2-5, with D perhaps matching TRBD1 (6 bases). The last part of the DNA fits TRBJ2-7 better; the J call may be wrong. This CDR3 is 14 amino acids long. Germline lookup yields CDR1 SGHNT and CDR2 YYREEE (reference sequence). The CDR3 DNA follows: TGTGCCAGCCAAAAAGGGGGTAGCTCCTACGAGCAGTACTTC. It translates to CASQKGGSSYEQYF.

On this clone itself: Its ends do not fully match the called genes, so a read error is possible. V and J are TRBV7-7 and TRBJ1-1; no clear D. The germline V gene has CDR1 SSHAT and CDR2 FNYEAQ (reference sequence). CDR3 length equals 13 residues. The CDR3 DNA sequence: TGTGCTAGCAGCCTCGGGGTGGACACTGAAGCTTTCTTT. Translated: CASSLGVDTEAFF.

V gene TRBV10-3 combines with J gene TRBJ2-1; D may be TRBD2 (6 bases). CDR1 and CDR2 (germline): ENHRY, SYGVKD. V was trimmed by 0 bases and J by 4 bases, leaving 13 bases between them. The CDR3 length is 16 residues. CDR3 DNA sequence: TGTGCCATCAGTGAGTCTGGGACTCATCCTTACAATGAGCAGTTCTTC. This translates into CAISESGTHPYNEQFF.

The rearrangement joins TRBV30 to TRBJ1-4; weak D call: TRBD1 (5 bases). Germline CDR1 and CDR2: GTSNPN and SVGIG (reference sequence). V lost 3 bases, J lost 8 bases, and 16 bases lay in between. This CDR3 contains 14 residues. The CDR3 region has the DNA TGTGCCTGGAGCCGCGGGGACTTAGGGGAAAAACTGTTTTTT. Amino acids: CAWSRGDLGEKLFF.

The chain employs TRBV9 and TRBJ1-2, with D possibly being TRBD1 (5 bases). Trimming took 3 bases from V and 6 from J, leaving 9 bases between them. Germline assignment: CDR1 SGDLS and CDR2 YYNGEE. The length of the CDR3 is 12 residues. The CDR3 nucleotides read TGTGCCAGCAGCGCTCCGGGGGATGGCTACACCTTC. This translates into CASSAPGDGYTF.

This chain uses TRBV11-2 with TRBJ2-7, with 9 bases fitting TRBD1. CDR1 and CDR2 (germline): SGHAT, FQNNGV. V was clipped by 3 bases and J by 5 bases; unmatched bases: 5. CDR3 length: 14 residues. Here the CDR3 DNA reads TGTGCCAGCAGCTTCCGGGACAGGGTAAACGAGCAGTACTTC. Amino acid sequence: CASSFRDRVNEQYF.

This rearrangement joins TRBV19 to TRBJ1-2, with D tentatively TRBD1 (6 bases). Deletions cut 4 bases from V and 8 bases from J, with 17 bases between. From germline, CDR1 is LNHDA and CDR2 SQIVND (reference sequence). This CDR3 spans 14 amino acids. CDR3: CASSTHPGVGGYTF. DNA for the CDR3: TGTGCCAGTAGTACGCACCCAGGGGTAGGGGGCTACACCTTC.

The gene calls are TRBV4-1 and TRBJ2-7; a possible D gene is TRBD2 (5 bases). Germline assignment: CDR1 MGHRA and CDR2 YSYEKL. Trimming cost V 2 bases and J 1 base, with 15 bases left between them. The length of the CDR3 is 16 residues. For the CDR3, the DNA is TGCGCCAGCAGCCAAACCCGGGATCTCCCGTCCTACGAGCAGTACTTC. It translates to CASSQTRDLPSYEQYF.

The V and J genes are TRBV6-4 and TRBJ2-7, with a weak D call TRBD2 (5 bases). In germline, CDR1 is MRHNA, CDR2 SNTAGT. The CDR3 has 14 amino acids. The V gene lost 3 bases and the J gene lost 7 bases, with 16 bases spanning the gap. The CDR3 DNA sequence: TGTGCCAGCAGTGAGCAATACGGGGATTGGGAGCAGTACTTC. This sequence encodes CASSEQYGDWEQYF.

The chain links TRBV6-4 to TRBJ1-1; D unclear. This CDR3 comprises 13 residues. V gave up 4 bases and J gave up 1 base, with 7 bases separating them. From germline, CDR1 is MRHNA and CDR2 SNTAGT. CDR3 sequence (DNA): TGTGCCAGCAGTGCAGAATCGAACACTGAAGCTTTCTTT. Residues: CASSAESNTEAFF.

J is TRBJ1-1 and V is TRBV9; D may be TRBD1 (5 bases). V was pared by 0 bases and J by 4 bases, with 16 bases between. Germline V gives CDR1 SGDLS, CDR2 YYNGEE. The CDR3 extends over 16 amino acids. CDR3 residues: CASSVEVRAGSTEAFF. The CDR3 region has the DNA TGTGCCAGCAGCGTAGAGGTCAGGGCGGGGAGCACTGAAGCTTTCTTT.

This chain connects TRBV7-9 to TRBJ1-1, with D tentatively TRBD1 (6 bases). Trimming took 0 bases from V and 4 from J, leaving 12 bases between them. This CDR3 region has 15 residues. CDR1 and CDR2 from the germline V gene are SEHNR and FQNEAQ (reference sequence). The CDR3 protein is CASSLAWGPGTEAFF. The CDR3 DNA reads TGTGCCAGCAGCTTAGCTTGGGGGCCTGGCACTGAAGCTTTCTTT.

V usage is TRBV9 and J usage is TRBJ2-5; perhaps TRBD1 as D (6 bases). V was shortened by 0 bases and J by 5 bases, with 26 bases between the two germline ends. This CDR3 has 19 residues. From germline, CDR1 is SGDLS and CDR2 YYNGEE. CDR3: CASSVATGSAGLVLETQYF. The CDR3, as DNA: TGTGCCAGCAGCGTAGCTACAGGGTCCGCGGGCCTTGTTCTGGAGACCCAGTACTTC.

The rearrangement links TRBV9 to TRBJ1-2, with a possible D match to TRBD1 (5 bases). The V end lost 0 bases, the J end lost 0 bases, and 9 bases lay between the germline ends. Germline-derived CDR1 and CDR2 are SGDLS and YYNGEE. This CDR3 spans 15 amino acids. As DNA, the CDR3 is TGTGCCAGCAGCGTAGCCAGGGCATCTAACTATGGCTACACCTTC. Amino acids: CASSVARASNYGYTF.

CDR3 residues: CAWSGGGNYNSPLHF. The DNA of the CDR3 is TGTGCCTGGTCCGGTGGGGGGAACTATAATTCACCCCTCCACTTT. The V gene is TRBV30, the J gene TRBJ1-6, with a weak D call TRBD1 (5 bases). The CDR3 contains 15 residues. In germline, CDR1 is GTSNPN, CDR2 SVGIG (reference sequence). V lost 5 bases and J 3 bases, leaving 14 bases between the germline ends.

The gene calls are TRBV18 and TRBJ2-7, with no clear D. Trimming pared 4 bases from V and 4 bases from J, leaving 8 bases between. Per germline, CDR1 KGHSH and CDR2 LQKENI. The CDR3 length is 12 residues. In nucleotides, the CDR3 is TGTGCCAGCTCACTTCAGTCTTACGAGCAGTACTTC. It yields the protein CASSLQSYEQYF.

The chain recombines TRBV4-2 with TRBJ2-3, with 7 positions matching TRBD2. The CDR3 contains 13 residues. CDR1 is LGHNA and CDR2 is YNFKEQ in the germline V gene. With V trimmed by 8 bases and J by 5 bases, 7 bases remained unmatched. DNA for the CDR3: TGTGCCAGCCAGCGGGGCGCGGAAGATACGCAGTATTTT. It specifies CASQRGAEDTQYF.

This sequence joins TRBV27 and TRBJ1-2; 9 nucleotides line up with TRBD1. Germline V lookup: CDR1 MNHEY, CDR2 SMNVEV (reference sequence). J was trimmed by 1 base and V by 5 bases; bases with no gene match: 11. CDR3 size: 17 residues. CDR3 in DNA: TGTGCCAGCAGTCTTATCGGACAGGGGACGCATAACTATGGCTACACCTTC. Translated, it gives CASSLIGQGTHNYGYTF.

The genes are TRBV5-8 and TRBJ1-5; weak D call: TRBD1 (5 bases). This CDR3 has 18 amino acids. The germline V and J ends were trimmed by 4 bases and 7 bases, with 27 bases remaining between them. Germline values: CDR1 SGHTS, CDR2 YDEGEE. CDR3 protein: CASSPQLIGIGENQPQHF. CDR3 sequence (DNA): TGTGCCAGCAGCCCACAACTAATTGGAATAGGGGAAAACCAGCCCCAGCATTTT.

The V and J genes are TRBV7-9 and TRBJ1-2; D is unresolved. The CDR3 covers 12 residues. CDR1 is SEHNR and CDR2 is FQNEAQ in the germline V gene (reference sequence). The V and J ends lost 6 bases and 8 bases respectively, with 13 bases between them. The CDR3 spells CASRGDGEGYTF. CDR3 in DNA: TGTGCCAGCAGAGGCGACGGAGAAGGCTACACCTTC.

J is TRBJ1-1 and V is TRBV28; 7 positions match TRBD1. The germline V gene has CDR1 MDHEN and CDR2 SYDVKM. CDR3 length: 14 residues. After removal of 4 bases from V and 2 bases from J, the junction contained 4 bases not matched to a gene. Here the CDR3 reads CASSYRGENTEAFF. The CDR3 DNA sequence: TGTGCCAGCAGTTACAGGGGCGAAAACACTGAAGCTTTCTTT.

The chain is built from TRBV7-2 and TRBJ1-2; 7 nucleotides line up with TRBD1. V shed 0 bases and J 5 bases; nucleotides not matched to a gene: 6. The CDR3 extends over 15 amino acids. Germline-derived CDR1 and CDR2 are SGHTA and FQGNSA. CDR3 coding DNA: TGTGCCAGCAGCTTAGCAGGGGGCCTCTCTTATGGCTACACCTTC. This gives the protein CASSLAGGLSYGYTF.

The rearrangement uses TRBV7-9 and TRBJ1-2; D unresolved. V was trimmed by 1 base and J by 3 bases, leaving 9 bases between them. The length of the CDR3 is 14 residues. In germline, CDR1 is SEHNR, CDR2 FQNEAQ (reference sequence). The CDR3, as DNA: TGTGCCAGCAGCTTAGAGGGCGGGCACTATGGCTACACCTTC. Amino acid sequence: CASSLEGGHYGYTF.

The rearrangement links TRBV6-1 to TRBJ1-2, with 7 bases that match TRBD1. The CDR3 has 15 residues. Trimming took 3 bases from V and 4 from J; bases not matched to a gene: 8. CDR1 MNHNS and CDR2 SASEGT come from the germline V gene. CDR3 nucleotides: TGTGCCAGCAGTGACGGGACAGCTAGTTCCTATGGCTACACCTTC. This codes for CASSDGTASSYGYTF.

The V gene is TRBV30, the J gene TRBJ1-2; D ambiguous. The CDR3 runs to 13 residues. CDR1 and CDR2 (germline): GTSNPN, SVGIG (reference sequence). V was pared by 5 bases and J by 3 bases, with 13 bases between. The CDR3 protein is CAWGSGDYYGYTF. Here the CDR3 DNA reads TGTGCCTGGGGTTCGGGAGATTACTATGGCTACACCTTC.